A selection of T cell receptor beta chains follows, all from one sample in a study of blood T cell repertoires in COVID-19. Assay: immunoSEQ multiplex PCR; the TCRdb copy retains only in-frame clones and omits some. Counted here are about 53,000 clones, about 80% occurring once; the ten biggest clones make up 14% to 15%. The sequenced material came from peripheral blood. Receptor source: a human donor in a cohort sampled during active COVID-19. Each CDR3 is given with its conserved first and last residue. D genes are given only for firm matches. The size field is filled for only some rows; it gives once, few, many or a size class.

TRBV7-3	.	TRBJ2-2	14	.	TGTGCCAGCAGCCCCCAGGGGAACACCGGGGAGCTGTTTTTT	CASSPQGNTGELFF
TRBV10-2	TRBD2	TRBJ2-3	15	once	TGCGCCAGCCGAGCACTAGCGGGAAGCACAGATACGCAGTATTTT	CASRALAGSTDTQYF
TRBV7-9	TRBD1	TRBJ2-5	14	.	TGTGCCAGCAGGTGGGGACAGCTGCAAGAGACCCAGTACTTC	CASRWGQLQETQYF
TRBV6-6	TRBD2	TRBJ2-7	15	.	TGTGCCAGCAGTTACTCTGGCGGGAGGGGGTACGAGCAGTACTTC	CASSYSGGRGYEQYF
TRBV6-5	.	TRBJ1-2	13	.	TGTGCCAGCAGTTCCGACACCATGGGCGGCTACACCTTC	CASSSDTMGGYTF
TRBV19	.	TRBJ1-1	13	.	TGTGCCAGTAGGGGAGATCTGAACACTGAAGCTTTCTTT	CASRGDLNTEAFF
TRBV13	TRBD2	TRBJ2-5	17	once	TGTGCCAGCAGCTTAGGACTAGCGGGGGACCCCGGGGAGACCCAGTACTTC	CASSLGLAGDPGETQYF
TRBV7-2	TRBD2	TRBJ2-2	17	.	TGTGCCAGCAGCTTAGCTAGCGGGGGGGCTGGCACCGGGGAGCTGTTTTTT	CASSLASGGAGTGELFF
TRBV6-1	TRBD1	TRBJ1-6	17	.	TGTGCCAGCAGTGAATTGGGACAGGGTATTAGATATTCACCCCTCCACTTT	CASSELGQGIRYSPLHF
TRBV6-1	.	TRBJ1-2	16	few	TGTGCCAGCAGTGAACTTGAATTACAGGGTGTCTATGGCTACACCTTC	CASSELELQGVYGYTF
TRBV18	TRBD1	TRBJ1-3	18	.	TGTGCCAGCTCACCACGAGACAGGGCGATTCGCTCTGGAAACACCATATATTTT	CASSPRDRAIRSGNTIYF
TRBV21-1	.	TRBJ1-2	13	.	TGTGCCAGCCGGGACAGGGTGTTGCATGGCTACACCTTC	CASRDRVLHGYTF
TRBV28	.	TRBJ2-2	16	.	TGTGCCAGCAGCTCTCCCACTAGCTCCGGTACCGGGGAGCTGTTTTTT	CASSSPTSSGTGELFF
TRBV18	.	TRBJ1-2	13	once	TGTGCCAGCTCACTGAGTACGGGGGATGGCTACACCTTC	CASSLSTGDGYTF
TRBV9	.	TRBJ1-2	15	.	TGTGCCAGCAGCGTGGGCTCAGCGGGACCGTATGGCTACACCTTC	CASSVGSAGPYGYTF
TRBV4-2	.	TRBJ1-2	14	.	TGTGCCAGCAGCCACAAAGAAGCCTATTATGGCTACACCTTC	CASSHKEAYYGYTF
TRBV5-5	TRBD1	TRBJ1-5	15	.	TGTGCCAGCAGCTCGACAGGGGATATGCGTCAGCCCCAGCATTTT	CASSSTGDMRQPQHF
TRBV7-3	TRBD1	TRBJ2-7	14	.	TGTGCCAGCAGCACCTCGGGGGGACAGGGCGAGCAGTACTTC	CASSTSGGQGEQYF
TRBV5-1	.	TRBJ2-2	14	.	TGCGCCAGCAGCGCCGGACAGCACACCGGGGAGCTGTTTTTT	CASSAGQHTGELFF
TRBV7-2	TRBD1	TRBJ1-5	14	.	TGTGCCAGCAGCGTACAGGGGATGCGACAGCCCCAGCATTTT	CASSVQGMRQPQHF
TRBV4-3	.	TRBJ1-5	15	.	TGCGCCAGCAGCCAAGGGGTTAGAGGGGGTCAGCCCCAGCATTTT	CASSQGVRGGQPQHF
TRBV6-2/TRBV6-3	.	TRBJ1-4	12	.	TGTGCCAGCAGCCGATCGGATGAAAAACTGTTTTTT	CASSRSDEKLFF
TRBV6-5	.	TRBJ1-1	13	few	TGTGCCAGCAGTTACCCGGGTAGCACTGAAGCTTTCTTT	CASSYPGSTEAFF
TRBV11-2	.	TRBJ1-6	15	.	TGTGCCAGCAGCTTAGGGCCCACAGGGAATTCACCCCTCCACTTT	CASSLGPTGNSPLHF
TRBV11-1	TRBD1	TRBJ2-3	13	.	TGTGCCAGCGCGGGACAGGGGACAGATACGCAGTATTTT	CASAGQGTDTQYF
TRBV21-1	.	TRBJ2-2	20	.	TGTGCCAGCAGCACCTCTAGCCCGGACTACTCCTCCGCGAACACCGGGGAGCTGTTTTTT	CASSTSSPDYSSANTGELFF
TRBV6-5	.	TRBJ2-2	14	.	TGTGCCAGCAGTTATTACGGACAGACCGGGGAGCTGTTTTTT	CASSYYGQTGELFF
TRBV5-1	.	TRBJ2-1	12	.	TGCGCCAGCAGCTTACAAGACAATGAGCAGTTCTTC	CASSLQDNEQFF
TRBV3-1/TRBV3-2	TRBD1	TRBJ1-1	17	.	TGTGCCAGCAGCCGGGACAGGTATATTCTCCTGAACACTGAAGCTTTCTTT	CASSRDRYILLNTEAFF
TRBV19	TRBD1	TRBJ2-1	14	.	TGTGCCAGTAGTACTCAAGTGGGACAGGGGGTGGGGTTCTTC	CASSTQVGQGVGFF
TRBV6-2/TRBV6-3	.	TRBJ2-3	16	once	TGTGCCAGCAGTTGGGGCGGAGGGACAGCCCTGTATACGCAGTATTTT	CASSWGGGTALYTQYF
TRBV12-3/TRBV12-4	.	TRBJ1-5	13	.	TGTGCCAGCAGTCAAACTAGAGGTCAGCCCCAGCATTTT	CASSQTRGQPQHF
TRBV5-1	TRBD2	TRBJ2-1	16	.	TGCGCCAGCAGCTTGGGAGCGGGAGGGTCCTACAATGAGCAGTTCTTC	CASSLGAGGSYNEQFF
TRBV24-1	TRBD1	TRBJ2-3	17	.	TGTGCCACCAGTGATCCGCAGGGGGCGACAGGAACAGATACGCAGTATTTT	CATSDPQGATGTDTQYF
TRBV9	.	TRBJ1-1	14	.	TGTGCCAGCAGCGTAGACCCAAATCCGGCTGAAGCTTTCTTT	CASSVDPNPAEAFF
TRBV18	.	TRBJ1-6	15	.	TGTGCCAGCTCAGCGGGGGACGTGGGGTTTTCACCCCTCCACTTT	CASSAGDVGFSPLHF
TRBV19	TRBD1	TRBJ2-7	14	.	TGTGCCAGTACTCAGGACAGGGGATCCTACGAGCAGTACTTC	CASTQDRGSYEQYF
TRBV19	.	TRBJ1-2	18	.	TGTGCCACCTCAGGGTTTCCGAGCGCCCCATGGTCGGTATTTGGCTACACCTTC	CATSGFPSAPWSVFGYTF
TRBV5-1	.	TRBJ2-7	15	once	TGCGCCAGCAGCTTATCCGAGGGAGTTCAGGACGAGCAGTACTTC	CASSLSEGVQDEQYF
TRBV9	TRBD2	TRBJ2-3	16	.	TGTGCCAGCAGCTCAGGGACTAGCGTTAGGGGGGATACGCAGTATTTT	CASSSGTSVRGDTQYF
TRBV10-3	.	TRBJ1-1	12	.	TGTGCCATCACAGAAGGGAGCACTGAAGCTTTCTTT	CAITEGSTEAFF
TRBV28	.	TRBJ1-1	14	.	TGTGCCAGCAGTCCGGACAGTGAGAGCACTGAAGCTTTCTTT	CASSPDSESTEAFF
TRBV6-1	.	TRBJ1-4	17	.	TGTGCCAGCAGTGATGGGTGGACTAGTACAACTAATGAAAAACTGTTTTTT	CASSDGWTSTTNEKLFF
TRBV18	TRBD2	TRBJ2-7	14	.	TGTGCCAGCTCACCCGGGGGGGCGGTCTACGAGCAGTACTTC	CASSPGGAVYEQYF
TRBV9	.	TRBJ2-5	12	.	TGTGCCAGCAGCACAGAGGGAGAGACCCAGTACTTC	CASSTEGETQYF
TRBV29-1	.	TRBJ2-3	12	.	TGCAGCGTTGCTGTAGCCACAGATACGCAGTATTTT	CSVAVATDTQYF
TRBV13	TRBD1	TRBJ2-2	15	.	TGTGCCAGCAGCATACAGGGGGTAGGCACCGGGGAGCTGTTTTTT	CASSIQGVGTGELFF
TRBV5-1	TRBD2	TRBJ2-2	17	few	TGCGCCAGCAGCTTGGCCCAGACTAGCGGGCCTACCGGGGAGCTGTTTTTT	CASSLAQTSGPTGELFF
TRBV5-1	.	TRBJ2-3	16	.	TGCGCCAGCAGCTTGGCCGAGGGATTAGGCACAGATACGCAGTATTTT	CASSLAEGLGTDTQYF
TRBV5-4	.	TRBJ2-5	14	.	TGTGCCAGCAGCCCGGGTCGGGTTCGAGAGACCCAGTACTTC	CASSPGRVRETQYF
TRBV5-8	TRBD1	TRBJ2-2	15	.	TGTGCCAGCACATTAGGGGGCGTGTCGGCCGGGGAGCTGTTTTTT	CASTLGGVSAGELFF
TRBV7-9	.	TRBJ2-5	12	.	TGTGCCAGCAGCTTAGTCGAAGAGACCCAGTACTTC	CASSLVEETQYF
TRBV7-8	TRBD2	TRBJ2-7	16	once	TGTGCCAGCAGCCAGGGGTCTAGCGGGGCGGGCTACGAGCAGTACTTC	CASSQGSSGAGYEQYF
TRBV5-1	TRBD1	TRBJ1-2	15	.	TGCGCCAGCAGCCGTACCGGGACAGGGGTTTTTGGCTACACCTTC	CASSRTGTGVFGYTF